This T cell receptor (beta chain) was identified during a study of T cell repertoires in breast cancer. Study information: The 20 to 25 tumors were mostly ER+/PR+.

During the second nested PCR, blocking oligonucleotides suppressed genes that were not paired. TCRdb fed the emulsion pairing reads into MiXCR, producing one record per CDR3 protein. This table holds about 40,000 distinct CDR3 sequences, 35% to 50% found once. Paired alpha-beta TCRs of CD8+ T cells were analyzed by expanded emulsion RT-PCR. CDR3 length equals 15 residues. V shed 8 bases, J shed 4 bases, and the junction held 12 bases outside the gene matches. Looked up from germline, CDR1 is SNHLY and CDR2 is FYNNEI. Study-level findings and limits: Tumor-free sentinel nodes shared only roughly 1.8% of tumor TCRs; involved nodes shared about 7.7%. About 20 TCR pairs shared by seven or more tumors were possibly tumor-specific. Different nucleotide sequences encoded the shared TCRs, suggesting antigen-driven expansion.

This clonotype has more than one count but fewer than ten. No antigen is known for it. The origin of this receptor is a pool of human donors with breast cancer or a healthy control (not recorded which). Sequencing was done on a sample of CD8+ T cells. The chain carries TRBV2 and TRBJ2-5; TRBD1 matches 8 bases. CDR3 nucleotides: TGTGCCAGCGGAATACAGGGGGGTGGTCGAGAGACCCAGTACTTC. This sequence encodes CASGIQGGGRETQYF. Full variable domain (missing parts from reference TRBV2 and TRBJ2-5): EPEVTQTPSHQVTQMGQEVILRCVPISNHLYFYWYRQILGQKVEFLVSFYNNEISEKSEIFDDQFSVERPDGSNFTLKIRSTKLEDSAMYFCASGIQGGGRETQYFGPGTRLLVL.